This T cell receptor (beta chain) stems from a study of Ad26.COV2.S vaccination and SARS-CoV-2 variants. Regarding this clone: The antigen is undetermined.

Assay used: immunoSEQ multiplex PCR; TCRdb lists only in-frame clones, some missing. The repertoire holds about 350,000 clones, with about 88% as singletons. Study-wide results and caveats: Breadth of non-spike TCRs did not differ between vaccinees and placebo recipients.

Treatment indicated: about 20 received Ad26.COV2.S at low or high dose, single or two shots; 5 received placebo; per-sample allocation not given. Each sample was drawn 63 days after the first injection (of vaccine or placebo). Cohort 1b enrolled adults aged 18-55 years in Boston. This sequence was found in a person between 18 and 65 years old who received the Ad26.COV2.S COVID-19 vaccine or a placebo. Specimen: peripheral blood, collected in a trial of Ad26.COV2.S vaccine versus placebo.

CDR3 protein: CASSTGTPFSGYGYTF. The CDR3 DNA sequence: TGTGCCAGCAGCACCGGGACACCCTTTAGCGGCTATGGCTACACCTTC. The chain has TRBV5-4 and TRBJ1-2; perhaps TRBD1 as D (6 bases). In germline, CDR1 is SGHNT, CDR2 YYREEE (reference sequence). The CDR3 is made up of 16 amino acids. Trimming left V 4 bases short and J 4 bases short, with 20 bases between.